This T cell receptor beta chain was documented in a study of beta chain features in type 1 diabetes. At the level of the study: Analysis included under 120,000,000 sorted cells drawn from all samples. Findings and limits, study-wide: Insertions at VDJ junctions were less frequent in type 1 diabetes patients. These patients also deleted more nucleotides at the same junctions.

Every isolated RNA sample was fully reverse transcribed, so sequencing captured expressed TCRB transcripts. TCRdb keeps only in-frame clones here, not all; method: immunoSEQ multiplex PCR. The data contain 400,000 to 600,000 clones, around 28% of them singletons. Germline CDR1 reads GTSNPN; CDR2 reads SVGIG (reference sequence). The CDR3 contains 16 residues. With V trimmed by 4 bases and J by 0 bases, 3 bases remained unmatched. This clone was seen a few times. Its specificity is not known. This TCR derives from a man younger than 35 in good health. The sequencing input was naive CD4+ T cells from blood. V gene TRBV30 combines with J gene TRBJ2-1; 13 nucleotides agree with TRBD2. The CDR3 protein is CAWIRTSGSSYNEQFF. The CDR3 DNA sequence: TGTGCCTGGATTCGGACTAGCGGGAGCTCCTACAATGAGCAGTTCTTC.